Following are 18 T cell receptor beta chains from one sample sequenced in a study of glioma-infiltrating T cells after dendritic cell vaccination. Time point denoted: after dendritic cell vaccination, including at tumor progression/relapse. Method: immunoSEQ multiplex PCR; TCRdb's copy keeps in-frame clones and lacks some. The sample records roughly 100,000 clones, about 90% being singletons. Sequenced material: blood, taken after dendritic cell vaccination. The origin of the receptors is a human donor with glioblastoma.

This clone was detected once. The chain is built from TRBV9 and TRBJ1-3; unclear D gene. Germline CDR1 and CDR2: SGDLS and YYNGEE. The CDR3 runs 12 residues. Trimming cost V 6 bases and J 0 bases, with 4 bases left between them. CDR3 residues: CASKSSGNTIYF. CDR3 in DNA: TGTGCCAGCAAGAGCTCTGGAAACACCATATATTTT. Full variable domain (remainder filled in from reference TRBV9 and TRBJ1-3): DSGVTQTPKHLITATGQRVTLRCSPRSGDLSVYWYQQSLDQGLQFLIQYYNGEERAKGNILERFSAQQFPDLHSELNLSSLELGDSALYFCASKSSGNTIYFGEGSWLTVV.

The chain recombines TRBV30 with TRBJ2-3; D is possibly TRBD1 (6 bases). In germline, CDR1 is GTSNPN, CDR2 SVGIG (reference sequence). This CDR3 comprises 13 residues. V lost 3 bases, J lost 3 bases, and 10 bases lay in between. The DNA for the CDR3 is TGTGCCTGGAGATGGCAGGGGACAGATACGCAGTATTTT. It codes for CAWRWQGTDTQYF.

The J gene is TRBJ1-5, the V gene TRBV19, with 7 bases aligning to TRBD1. This CDR3 has 15 amino acids. Germline CDR1 and CDR2: LNHDA and SQIVND (reference sequence). J gave up 4 bases and V 6 bases, and 9 bases lay outside the gene matches. Here the CDR3 DNA reads TGTGCCAGTAGGGCAGGACAGGTACCTAATCAGCCCCAGCATTTT. Encoded protein: CASRAGQVPNQPQHF.

The rearrangement uses TRBV9 and TRBJ2-5; a weak D match, TRBD1 (5 bases). V gave up 3 bases and J gave up 3 bases, with 9 bases separating them. Germline CDR1 SGDLS, CDR2 YYNGEE. The CDR3 extends over 13 amino acids. CDR3 coding DNA: TGTGCCAGCAGCGCAACCAGGGAAGAGACCCAGTACTTC. Amino acids: CASSATREETQYF.

The chain has TRBV30 and TRBJ1-3, with D possibly TRBD1 on 5 matching bases. V lost 1 base to trimming and J lost 4 bases, with 11 bases between them. This CDR3 spans 14 amino acids. CDR1 and CDR2 (germline): GTSNPN, SVGIG (reference sequence). The CDR3 protein is CAWSEGIEGNTIYF. In DNA form, the CDR3 reads TGTGCCTGGAGTGAGGGGATAGAAGGAAACACCATATATTTT.

As to this clone: Other DNA sequences in the sample encode the same CDR3. The chain recombines TRBV5-6 with TRBJ2-2, with TRBD1 matching 10 bases. The CDR3 loop spans 15 amino acids. V shed 4 bases, J shed 3 bases, and the junction held 3 bases outside the gene matches. From germline, CDR1 is SGHDT and CDR2 YYEEEE. In DNA form, the CDR3 reads TGTGCCAGCAGCCCCGGGACAGGGGACACCGGGGAGCTGTTTTTT. Translation gives CASSPGTGDTGELFF. Drawing the rest from reference TRBV5-6 and TRBJ2-2, the complete variable domain is DAGVTQSPTHLIKTRGQQVTLRCSPKSGHDTVSWYQQALGQGPQFIFQYYEEEERQRGNFPDRFSGHQFPNYSSELNVNALLLGDSALYLCASSPGTGDTGELFFGEGSRLTVL.

This chain uses TRBV6-1 with TRBJ2-2; weak D call: TRBD1 (5 bases). Trimming removed 6 bases at V and 1 base at J, with 12 bases between. Germline CDR1 MNHNS, CDR2 SASEGT. The CDR3 has 15 amino acids. The CDR3 loop reads CASSPTVENTGELFF. The CDR3 DNA reads TGTGCCAGCAGCCCGACAGTCGAGAACACCGGGGAGCTGTTTTTT.

The genes are TRBV5-6 and TRBJ2-7; D is perhaps TRBD1 (5 bases). Germline V gene data show CDR1 as SGHDT and CDR2 as YYEEEE. The V and J ends lost 5 bases and 1 base respectively, with 13 bases between them. The CDR3 has 14 amino acids. CDR3 DNA: TGTGCCAGCAGATCGTACACAGGTTCCTACGAGCAGTACTTC. Its translation is CASRSYTGSYEQYF.

This clone has only one observation. The CDR3 DNA sequence: TGTGCCAGTAGTCGGGACTACGAGCAGTACTTC. Translation gives CASSRDYEQYF. V is TRBV19 and J is TRBJ2-7, with D possibly matching TRBD2 (5 bases). Germline V gene data show CDR1 as LNHDA and CDR2 as SQIVND (reference sequence). CDR3 length: 11 residues. Trimming took 5 bases from V and 3 from J, leaving 5 bases between them. The full variable domain, its missing parts supplied by reference TRBV19 and TRBJ2-7, is DGGITQSPKYLFRKEGQNVTLSCEQNLNHDAMYWYRQDPGQGLRLIYYSQIVNDFQKGDIAEGYSVSREKKESFPLTVTSAQKNPTAFYLCASSRDYEQYFGPGTRLTVT.

The V gene is TRBV30, the J gene TRBJ1-5; no reliable D call. Germline V gene lookup returns CDR1 GTSNPN and CDR2 SVGIG (reference sequence). The CDR3 extends over 14 amino acids. Deletions cut 0 bases from V and 3 bases from J, with 9 bases between. Here the CDR3 DNA reads TGTGCCTGGAGTGTAGGAGGGCTCAATCAGCCCCAGCATTTT. It is translated as CAWSVGGLNQPQHF.

The rearrangement uses TRBV2 and TRBJ1-3, with 7 bases fitting TRBD1. CDR3 length: 18 amino acids. CDR1 SNHLY and CDR2 FYNNEI come from the germline V gene. Unmatched junction bases numbered 17, after V lost 8 bases and J lost 1 base. CDR3 in amino acids: CASSFQRTGPLSGNTIYF. CDR3 nucleotide sequence: TGTGCCAGCTCCTTCCAAAGGACAGGACCCTTATCTGGAAACACCATATATTTT.

The V gene is TRBV15, the J gene TRBJ1-4; 7 bases map to TRBD1. From germline, CDR1 is LNHNV and CDR2 YYDKDF (reference sequence). V gave up 1 base and J gave up 8 bases; unmatched junction bases: 7. This CDR3 is built from 15 residues. DNA for the CDR3: TGTGCCACCAGCAGAGTGGGGGACAGAAGGGAAAAACTGTTTTTT. It is translated as CATSRVGDRREKLFF.

This chain links TRBV5-1 with TRBJ2-5; 7 bases align to TRBD2. There are 14 residues in the CDR3. Germline CDR1 and CDR2: SGHRS and YFSETQ. Losses at the gene ends were 1 base for V and 7 bases for J; bases not matched to a gene: 7. The CDR3 sequence is CASSLTGEGRTQYF. CDR3 bases: TGCGCCAGCAGCTTGACTGGGGAGGGGCGGACCCAGTACTTC. Looking up the rest from reference TRBV5-1 and TRBJ2-5 gives the full variable domain: KAGVTQTPRYLIKTRGQQVTLSCSPISGHRSVSWYQQTPGQGLQFLFEYFSETQRNKGNFPGRFSGRQFSNSRSEMNVSTLELGDSALYLCASSLTGEGRTQYFGPGTRLLVL.

CDR3 nucleotide sequence: TGTGCCAGCAGCTTGGGAGGTCTAGCGGGAGGGTCTGGAGAGACCCAGTACTTC. Its translation is CASSLGGLAGGSGETQYF. V gene TRBV5-4 combines with J gene TRBJ2-5; TRBD2 agrees at 12 bases. This CDR3 is 18 amino acids long. The junction had 10 bases not matched to a gene; V was cut back by 0 bases and J by 4 bases. Looked up from germline, CDR1 is SGHNT and CDR2 is YYREEE (reference sequence).

The chain joins TRBV7-2 to TRBJ2-1, with 7 positions matching TRBD2. Germline trimming cut 1 base from V and 0 bases from J; bases unmatched to any gene: 3. The CDR3 sequence is 16 residues long. Germline values: CDR1 SGHTA, CDR2 FQGNSA. The CDR3 DNA is TGTGCCAGCAGCTTAGTCGGGACTAACTCCTACAATGAGCAGTTCTTC. This codes for CASSLVGTNSYNEQFF.

The chain links TRBV7-2 to TRBJ2-3; 8 bases agree with TRBD2. The length of the CDR3 is 15 residues. From germline, CDR1 is SGHTA and CDR2 FQGNSA. The V and J ends lost 6 bases and 2 bases, in that order; junction bases with no gene match: 7. The CDR3 nucleotides read TGTGCCAGCAGTTCCGGTAGCGGGGTCACAGATACGCAGTATTTT. It is translated as CASSSGSGVTDTQYF.

The chain carries TRBV5-1 and TRBJ2-3, with D possibly being TRBD1 (6 bases). Germline loops: CDR1 SGHRS, CDR2 YFSETQ. The CDR3 loop spans 14 amino acids. V lost 4 bases and J lost 0, with 9 bases in between. CDR3 nucleotides: TGCGCCAGCAGCGCACAGGGTAGCACAGATACGCAGTATTTT. Translated, it gives CASSAQGSTDTQYF.

The CDR3 DNA is TGTGCCAGCAGTTTATCGTTGGTAGCGGGAGTTGGAGAGCAGTACTTC. Translation: CASSLSLVAGVGEQYF. This chain links TRBV27 with TRBJ2-7; 9 bases map to TRBD2. CDR1 and CDR2 from the germline V gene are MNHEY and SMNVEV (reference sequence). V trimming: 0 bases; J trimming: 7 bases; junction bases outside the gene matches: 10. This CDR3 contains 16 residues.